This T cell receptor (beta chain) was sequenced for a study of blood T cells in healthy people across ages. In germline, CDR1 is SGHDT, CDR2 YYEEEE. V dropped 5 bases and J dropped 3; count of bases not matched to a gene: 7. The CDR3 length is 16 residues. Per-sample yields of isolated PBMCs were at least 6 million. Primers used in a second PCR of roughly 6 to 12 cycles were a sample-barcoded 5' primer and a J-beta primer mix. Each CDR3 protein is one row after TCRdb ran MiXCR on the 5' RACE reads. The repertoire holds roughly 1 million distinct CDR3 sequences, about 23% seen once, with less than 0.85% in the top ten. These data are also associated with another study on T cells of mothers and their children. As reported in that work: The authors identified no persistent microchimeric T cell clones.

The sequenced sample consisted of blood. This TCR derives from a girl aged 2 to 9 in good health. This chain joins TRBV5-6 and TRBJ2-1; 11 nucleotides agree with TRBD2. The CDR3 DNA reads TGTGCCAGCAGGAACCGACTAGCGGGAAACTACAATGAGCAGTTCTTC. Translating it yields CASRNRLAGNYNEQFF. The complete variable domain, with remaining parts taken from reference TRBV5-6 and TRBJ2-1, reads DAGVTQSPTHLIKTRGQQVTLRCSPKSGHDTVSWYQQALGQGPQFIFQYYEEEERQRGNFPDRFSGHQFPNYSSELNVNALLLGDSALYLCASRNRLAGNYNEQFFGPGTRLTVL.